This is a list of T cell receptor beta chains from one sample in a study of blood T cell repertoires in COVID-19. Using immunoSEQ multiplex PCR, the repertoire was profiled, and TCRdb retains in-frame clones only, with some absent. There are 140,000 to 150,000 clones in the sample; over 75% occur only once, and roughly 12% lies in the top ten. The source material was peripheral blood. The receptors stem from a man between 18 and 29 years old with COVID-19, enrolled during active disease. The CDR3 runs from the conserved cysteine through the conserved F or W.

cdr3_length j_call v_call cdr3_aa
15 TRBJ1-2 TRBV30 CAWSAGQASFYGYTF
16 TRBJ2-1 TRBV27 CASSLSWGQVGNEQFF
18 TRBJ2-5 TRBV25-1 CASSVYGPGQGFQETQYF
15 TRBJ2-7 TRBV24-1 CATSDPPSGRTGQYF
16 TRBJ2-7 TRBV28 CASSFSGLAVTYEQYF
16 TRBJ2-2 TRBV27 CASRDRGLVVTGELFF
15 TRBJ2-7 TRBV7-2 CASSLGLASNYEQYF
13 TRBJ2-7 TRBV7-8 CASSLAAPYEQYF
13 TRBJ2-2 TRBV7-2 CASSFSGTGELFF
15 TRBJ2-3 TRBV7-8 CASSLAGGPSDTQYF
14 TRBJ1-1 TRBV14 CASSSGQWNTEAFF
18 TRBJ2-1 TRBV15 CATSRAIPGTSGRDEQFF
13 TRBJ1-4 TRBV30 CAWNAGGHEKLLF
13 TRBJ2-7 TRBV28 CASSLTGFHEQYF
16 TRBJ1-4 TRBV28 CASSWPLQGANEKLFF
15 TRBJ2-3 TRBV9 CASSVVGGGTDTQYF
16 TRBJ2-5 TRBV7-2 CASSLSPAGVRETQYF
13 TRBJ2-3 TRBV24-1 CATSDSVTDTQYF
13 TRBJ2-5 TRBV30 CAWSRGYQETQYF